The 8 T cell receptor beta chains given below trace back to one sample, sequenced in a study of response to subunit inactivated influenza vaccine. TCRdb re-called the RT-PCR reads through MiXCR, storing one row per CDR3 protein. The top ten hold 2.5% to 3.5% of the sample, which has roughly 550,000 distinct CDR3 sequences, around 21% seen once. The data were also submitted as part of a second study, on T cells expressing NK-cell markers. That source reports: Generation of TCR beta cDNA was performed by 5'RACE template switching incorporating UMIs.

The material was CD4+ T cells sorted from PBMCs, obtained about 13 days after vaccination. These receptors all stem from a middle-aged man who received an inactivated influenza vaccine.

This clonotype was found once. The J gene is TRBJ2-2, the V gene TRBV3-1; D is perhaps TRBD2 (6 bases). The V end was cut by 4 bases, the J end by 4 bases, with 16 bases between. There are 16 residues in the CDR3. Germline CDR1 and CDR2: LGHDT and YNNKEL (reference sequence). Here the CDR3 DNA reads TGTGCCAGCAGCCCCCTCGGCGGGGCCCTCACCGGGGAGCTGTTTTTT. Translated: CASSPLGGALTGELFF.

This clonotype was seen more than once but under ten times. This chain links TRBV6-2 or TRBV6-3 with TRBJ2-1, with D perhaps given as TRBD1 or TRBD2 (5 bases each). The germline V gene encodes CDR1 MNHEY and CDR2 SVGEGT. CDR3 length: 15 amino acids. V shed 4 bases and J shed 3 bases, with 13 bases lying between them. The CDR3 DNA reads TGTGCCAGCAGTTCGGGGCTGCGGGTCTACAATGAGCAGTTCTTC. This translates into CASSSGLRVYNEQFF.

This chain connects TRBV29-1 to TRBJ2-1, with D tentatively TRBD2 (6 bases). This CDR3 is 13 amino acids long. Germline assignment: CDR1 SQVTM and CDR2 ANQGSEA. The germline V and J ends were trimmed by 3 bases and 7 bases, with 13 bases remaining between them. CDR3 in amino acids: CSVEGPGRNEQFF. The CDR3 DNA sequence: TGCAGCGTTGAGGGGCCTGGGAGGAATGAGCAGTTCTTC.

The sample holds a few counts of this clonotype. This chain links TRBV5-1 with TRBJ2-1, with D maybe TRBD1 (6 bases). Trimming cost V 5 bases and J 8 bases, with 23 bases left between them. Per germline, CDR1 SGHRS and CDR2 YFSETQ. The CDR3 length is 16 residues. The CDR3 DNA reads TGCGCCAGCAGAATGGGGCTAAGCGCCCCAGGGGATGAGCAGTTCTTC. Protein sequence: CASRMGLSAPGDEQFF.

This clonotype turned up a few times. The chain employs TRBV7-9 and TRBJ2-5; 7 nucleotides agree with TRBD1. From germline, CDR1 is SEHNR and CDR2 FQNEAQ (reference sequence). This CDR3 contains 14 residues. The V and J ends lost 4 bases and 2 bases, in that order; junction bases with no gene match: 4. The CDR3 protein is CASSSTGWQETQYF. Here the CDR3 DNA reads TGTGCCAGCAGCTCGACAGGGTGGCAAGAGACCCAGTACTTC.

The CDR3 spells CASNPAESYNEQFF. CDR3 nucleotides: TGTGCCAGTAATCCAGCGGAGTCCTACAATGAGCAGTTCTTC. The gene calls are TRBV19 and TRBJ2-1, with D maybe TRBD2 (5 bases). V was trimmed by 7 bases and J by 1 base, leaving 11 bases between them. Germline lookup yields CDR1 LNHDA and CDR2 SQIVND (reference sequence). This CDR3 spans 14 amino acids.

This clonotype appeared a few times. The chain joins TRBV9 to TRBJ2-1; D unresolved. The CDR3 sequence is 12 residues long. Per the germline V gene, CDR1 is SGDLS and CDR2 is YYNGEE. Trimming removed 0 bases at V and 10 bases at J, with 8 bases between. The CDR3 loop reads CASSVERQEQFF. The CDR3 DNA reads TGTGCCAGCAGCGTAGAAAGGCAAGAGCAGTTCTTC.

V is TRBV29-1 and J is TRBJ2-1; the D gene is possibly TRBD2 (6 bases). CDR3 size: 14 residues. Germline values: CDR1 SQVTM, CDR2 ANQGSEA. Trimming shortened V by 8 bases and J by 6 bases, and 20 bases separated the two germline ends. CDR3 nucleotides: TGCAGCTCGAGGGGCGGGAACGGGCCCAATGAGCAGTTCTTC. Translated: CSSRGGNGPNEQFF.